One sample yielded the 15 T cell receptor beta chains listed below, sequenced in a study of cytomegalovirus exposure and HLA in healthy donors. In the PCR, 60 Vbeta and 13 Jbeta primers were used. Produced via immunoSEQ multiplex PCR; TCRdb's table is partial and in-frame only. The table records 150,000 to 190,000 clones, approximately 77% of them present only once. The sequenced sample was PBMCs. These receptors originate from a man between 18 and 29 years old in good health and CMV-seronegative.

CDR3 amino acids: CASSTGTGGTEAFF. CDR3 coding DNA: TGTGCCAGCAGCACCGGGACAGGGGGCACTGAAGCTTTCTTT. The rearrangement links TRBV7-9 to TRBJ1-1, with TRBD1 identical over 11 bases. The V and J ends lost 5 bases and 4 bases, in that order; junction bases with no gene match: 3. Germline lookup yields CDR1 SEHNR and CDR2 FQNEAQ (reference sequence). There are 14 residues in the CDR3.

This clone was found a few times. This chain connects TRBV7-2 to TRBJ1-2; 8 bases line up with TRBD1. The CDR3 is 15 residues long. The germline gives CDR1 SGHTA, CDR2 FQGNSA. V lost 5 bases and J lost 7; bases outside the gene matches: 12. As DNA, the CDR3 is TGTGCCAGCAGCCCCCAGTCGGGACAGGAGAGTGGCTACACCTTC. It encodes CASSPQSGQESGYTF. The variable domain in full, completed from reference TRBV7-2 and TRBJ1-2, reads GAGVSQSPSNKVTEKGKDVELRCDPISGHTALYWYRQSLGQGLEFLIYFQGNSAPDKSGLPSDRFSAERTGGSVSTLTIQRTQQEDSAVYLCASSPQSGQESGYTFGSGTRLTVV.

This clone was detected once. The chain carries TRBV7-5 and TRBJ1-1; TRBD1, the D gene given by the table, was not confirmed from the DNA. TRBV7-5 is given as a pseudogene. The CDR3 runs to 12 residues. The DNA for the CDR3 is TGTGTCACCCACAGGGGGCAGGGGGTAGCTTTCTTT. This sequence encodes CVTHRGQGVAFF.

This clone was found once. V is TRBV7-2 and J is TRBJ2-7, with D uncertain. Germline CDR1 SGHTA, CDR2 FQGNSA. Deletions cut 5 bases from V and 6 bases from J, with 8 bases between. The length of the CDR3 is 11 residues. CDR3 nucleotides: TGTGCCAGCAGCACGCTATTCGAGCAGTACTTC. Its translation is CASSTLFEQYF.

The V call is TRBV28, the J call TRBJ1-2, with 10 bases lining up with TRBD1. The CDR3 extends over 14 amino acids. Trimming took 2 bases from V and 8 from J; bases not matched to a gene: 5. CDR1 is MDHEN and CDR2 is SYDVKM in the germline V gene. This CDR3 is CASSLGDRGFGYTF. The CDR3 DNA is TGTGCCAGCAGTTTAGGGGACAGGGGTTTCGGCTACACCTTC.

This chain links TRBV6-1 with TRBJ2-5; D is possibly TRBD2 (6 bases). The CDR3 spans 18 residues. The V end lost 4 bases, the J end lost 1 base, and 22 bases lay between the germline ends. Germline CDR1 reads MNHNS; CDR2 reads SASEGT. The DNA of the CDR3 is TGTGCCAGCAGTGTTGCCCAAGTCCTAGTGGAGGGCCAAGAGACCCAGTACTTC. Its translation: CASSVAQVLVEGQETQYF.

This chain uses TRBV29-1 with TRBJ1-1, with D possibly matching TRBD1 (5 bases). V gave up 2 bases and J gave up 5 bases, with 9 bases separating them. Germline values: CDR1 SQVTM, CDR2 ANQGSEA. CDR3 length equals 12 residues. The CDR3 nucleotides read TGCAGCGTTGAAATGGGGGGGACTGAAGCTTTCTTT. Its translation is CSVEMGGTEAFF.

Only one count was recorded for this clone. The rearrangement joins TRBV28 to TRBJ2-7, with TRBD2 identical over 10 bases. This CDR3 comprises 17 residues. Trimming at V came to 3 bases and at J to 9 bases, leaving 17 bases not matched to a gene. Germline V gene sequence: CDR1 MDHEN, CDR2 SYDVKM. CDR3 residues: CASSLTPRASGSRRQYF. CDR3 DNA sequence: TGTGCCAGCAGTTTGACACCAAGGGCTAGCGGGAGTCGGCGGCAGTACTTC.

The CDR3 bases are TGTGCCTGGAGTTCCGCGTATGGCTACACCTTC. It codes for CAWSSAYGYTF. The chain has TRBV30 and TRBJ1-2; D gene ambiguous. Germline loops: CDR1 GTSNPN, CDR2 SVGIG (reference sequence). The CDR3 length is 11 residues. The ends were cut back, 2 bases at V and 5 bases at J, with 6 bases in the middle. The whole variable domain, filled in from reference TRBV30 and TRBJ1-2, reads SQTIHQWPATLVQPVGSPLSLECTVEGTSNPNLYWYRQAAGRGLQLLFYSVGIGQISSEVPQNLSASRPQDRQFILSSKKLLLSDSGFYLCAWSSAYGYTFGSGTRLTVV.

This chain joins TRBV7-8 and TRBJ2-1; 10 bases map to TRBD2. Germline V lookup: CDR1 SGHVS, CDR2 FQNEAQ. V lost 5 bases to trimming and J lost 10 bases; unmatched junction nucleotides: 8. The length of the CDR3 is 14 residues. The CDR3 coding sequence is TGTGCCAGCAGCCGTAGCGGGAGGCCCGGCGAGCAGTTCTTC. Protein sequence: CASSRSGRPGEQFF.

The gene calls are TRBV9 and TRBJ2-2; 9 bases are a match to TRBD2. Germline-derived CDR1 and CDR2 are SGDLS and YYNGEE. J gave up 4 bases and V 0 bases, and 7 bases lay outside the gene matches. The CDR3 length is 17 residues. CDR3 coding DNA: TGTGCCAGCAGCGTAGCGCGCCAAGCGGGAGGCACCGGGGAGCTGTTTTTT. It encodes CASSVARQAGGTGELFF.

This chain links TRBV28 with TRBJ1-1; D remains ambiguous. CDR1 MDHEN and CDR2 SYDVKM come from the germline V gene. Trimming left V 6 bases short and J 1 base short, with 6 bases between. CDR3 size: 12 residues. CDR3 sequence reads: CASSEWNTEAFF. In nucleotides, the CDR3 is TGTGCCAGCAGCGAGTGGAACACTGAAGCTTTCTTT.

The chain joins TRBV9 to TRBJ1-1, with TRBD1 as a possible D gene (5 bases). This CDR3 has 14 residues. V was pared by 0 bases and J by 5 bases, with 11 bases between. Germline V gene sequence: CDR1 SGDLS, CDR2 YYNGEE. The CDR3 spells CASSVVGGATEAFF. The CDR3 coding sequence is TGTGCCAGCAGCGTAGTTGGAGGGGCTACTGAAGCTTTCTTT.

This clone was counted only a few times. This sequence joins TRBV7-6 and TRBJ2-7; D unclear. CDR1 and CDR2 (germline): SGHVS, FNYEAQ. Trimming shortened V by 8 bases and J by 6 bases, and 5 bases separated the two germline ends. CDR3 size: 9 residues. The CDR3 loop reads CASSREQYF. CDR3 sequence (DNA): TGTGCCAGCTCCCGCGAGCAGTACTTC.

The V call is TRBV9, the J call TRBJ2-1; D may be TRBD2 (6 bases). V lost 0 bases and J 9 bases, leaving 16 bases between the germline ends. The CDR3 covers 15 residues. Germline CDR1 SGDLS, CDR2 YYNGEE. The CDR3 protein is CASSVDPLAPSEQFF. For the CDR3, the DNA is TGTGCCAGCAGCGTAGATCCCCTAGCGCCTAGTGAGCAGTTCTTC.